This T cell receptor (beta chain) was sequenced for a study of blood T cells in healthy people across ages. As for the study in general: About one barcoded beta molecule per two T cells was captured by template switching.

V was shortened by 2 bases and J by 4 bases, with 8 bases between the two germline ends. From germline, CDR1 is KGHSH and CDR2 LQKENI. This CDR3 has 13 amino acids. Whole-study results and caveats: Samples with more naive T cells showed higher observed beta diversity.

Alongside a J-beta primer mix, a sample-barcoded 5' primer served in a second PCR lasting about 7 to 11 cycles. TCRdb called the 5' RACE reads again in MiXCR, with one record for every CDR3 protein. The sample consists of about 1.6 million distinct CDR3 sequences, about 31% of them appearing once. As to this clonotype: The antigen is unknown.

The clonotype comes from a woman aged 25 to 39 in good health. Sequencing input: blood. The gene calls are TRBV18 and TRBJ1-2; D remains ambiguous. The CDR3: CASSPVGFYGYTF. The CDR3 DNA reads as TGTGCCAGCTCACCAGTTGGGTTCTATGGCTACACCTTC.